The rows below give T cell receptor beta chains drawn from one sample of a study of cytomegalovirus exposure and HLA in healthy donors. Clones were sequenced by immunoSEQ multiplex PCR, and TCRdb holds only the in-frame ones, with some missing. The sample carries around 150,000 clones, about 80% recorded once. The source material was PBMCs. These receptors came from a woman in her forties or fifties in good health and CMV-seronegative. Each CDR3 is given with its conserved first and last residue. D genes are given only for firm matches. Size is omitted from some rows. Given values are once, few, many or a class for expanded clones.

V gene	clone size	D gene	J gene	CDR3 protein	CDR3 DNA
TRBV11-1	.	.	TRBJ2-1	CASSLFQGSYNEQFF	TGTGCCAGCAGCTTGTTCCAGGGCTCCTACAATGAGCAGTTCTTC
TRBV18	.	TRBD1	TRBJ1-2	CASSPLSVYDRGAYGYTF	TGTGCCAGCTCACCATTGTCGGTCTACGACAGGGGGGCGTATGGCTACACCTTC
TRBV15	once	TRBD1	TRBJ2-3	CATSRTGGPTDTQYF	TGTGCCACCAGCAGAACAGGGGGCCCCACAGATACGCAGTATTTT
TRBV28	.	.	TRBJ2-7	CASSLNNQGGYEQYF	TGTGCCAGCAGTTTGAATAATCAGGGGGGTTACGAGCAGTACTTC
TRBV21-1	.	.	TRBJ1-1	CASSTHRDRGRGMNTEAFF	TGTGCCAGCAGCACTCACCGGGACAGGGGAAGAGGAATGAACACTGAAGCTTTCTTT
TRBV7-9	few	TRBD1	TRBJ1-1	CASSLRGQGGRANTEAFF	TGTGCCAGCAGCCTCCGGGGACAGGGGGGGAGGGCGAACACTGAAGCTTTCTTT
TRBV19	once	TRBD2	TRBJ2-7	CASSIYHSGRAPYEQYF	TGTGCCAGTAGTATATACCATAGCGGGCGAGCTCCCTACGAGCAGTACTTC
TRBV7-6	.	TRBD2	TRBJ2-7	CASSYTSGSFKEQYF	TGTGCCAGCAGCTACACTAGCGGGAGCTTTAAGGAGCAGTACTTC
TRBV6-1	.	.	TRBJ2-7	CASSESDSKEQYF	TGTGCCAGCAGTGAATCGGACTCCAAGGAGCAGTACTTC
TRBV10-1	.	TRBD2	TRBJ2-5	CASSESVTSWETQYF	TGCGCCAGCAGTGAGTCCGTGACTAGCTGGGAGACCCAGTACTTC
TRBV9	.	.	TRBJ1-3	CASSVDPQGPGNTIYF	TGTGCCAGCAGCGTCGATCCTCAGGGTCCTGGAAACACCATATATTTT
TRBV6-5	once	.	TRBJ2-1	CASGSNTDRRNEQFF	TGTGCCAGCGGGTCGAACACGGACAGACGGAATGAGCAGTTCTTC
TRBV2	.	TRBD1	TRBJ2-7	CASSWTGLLYEQYF	TGTGCCAGCAGTTGGACAGGGCTTCTTTACGAGCAGTACTTC
TRBV7-9	few	TRBD1	TRBJ2-7	CASSSGTGLEQYF	TGTGCCAGCAGCTCCGGGACAGGGCTCGAGCAGTACTTC
TRBV7-9	.	.	TRBJ2-5	CASSLGRGKETQYF	TGTGCCAGCAGCTTAGGTCGGGGAAAAGAGACCCAGTACTTC
TRBV6-5	.	.	TRBJ2-3	CASSYGAADTQYF	TGTGCCAGCAGTTACGGCGCGGCAGATACGCAGTATTTT
TRBV6-5	.	.	TRBJ2-3	CASSSEGASSTDTQYF	TGTGCCAGCAGTTCGGAGGGGGCCTCTAGCACAGATACGCAGTATTTT
TRBV7-6	.	.	TRBJ2-2	CASCAVRDTGELFF	TGTGCCAGCTGCGCTGTTCGCGACACCGGGGAGCTGTTTTTT
TRBV5-5	few	.	TRBJ1-3	CASSITGTPTKNTIYF	TGTGCCAGCAGCATAACCGGGACACCGACGAAAAACACCATATATTTT
TRBV7-2	.	.	TRBJ2-7	CASSLGAKAGEQYF	TGTGCCAGCAGCTTAGGGGCTAAAGCGGGCGAGCAGTACTTC
TRBV7-3	.	.	TRBJ2-1	CASSLDPGAYNEQFF	TGTGCCAGCAGCTTAGACCCGGGGGCCTACAATGAGCAGTTCTTC
TRBV6-6	.	TRBD2	TRBJ2-3	CASSSRGDTDTQYF	TGTGCCAGCAGTTCCCGGGGGGACACAGATACGCAGTATTTT
TRBV19	.	TRBD1	TRBJ2-3	CASSSGQGVDTQYF	TGTGCCAGTAGTTCGGGACAGGGGGTGGATACGCAGTATTTT
TRBV18	.	TRBD1	TRBJ2-7	CASSPPGRGLYEQYF	TGTGCCAGCTCACCACCGGGAAGGGGGCTCTACGAGCAGTACTTC
TRBV19	.	TRBD1	TRBJ1-1	CASSIRQGDGGNTEAFF	TGTGCCAGTAGTATCCGACAGGGGGACGGTGGGAACACTGAAGCTTTCTTT
TRBV5-4	.	TRBD1	TRBJ1-2	CASSPGGEGRYGYTF	TGTGCCAGCAGCCCAGGGGGCGAGGGGCGCTATGGCTACACCTTC
TRBV4-3	.	TRBD1	TRBJ1-3	CASSQDPDRVRNTIYF	TGCGCCAGCAGCCAGGACCCTGACAGGGTTAGAAACACCATATATTTT
TRBV6-5	.	.	TRBJ1-1	CASSYRSGGGLSEAFF	TGTGCCAGCAGTTACCGTTCCGGGGGGGGTCTTTCTGAAGCTTTCTTT
TRBV4-1	.	TRBD2	TRBJ2-1	CASSRGTSGRSYNEQFF	TGCGCCAGCAGCCGCGGGACTAGCGGGAGGTCCTACAATGAGCAGTTCTTC
TRBV18	.	.	TRBJ1-1	CASSPRQENTEAFF	TGTGCCAGCTCACCCCGACAGGAGAACACTGAAGCTTTCTTT
TRBV2	.	TRBD2	TRBJ2-5	CASSSLAGETQYF	TGTGCCAGCAGTTCGCTAGCGGGAGAGACCCAGTACTTC
TRBV6-6	.	TRBD1	TRBJ1-1	CASRDPGQRNTEAFF	TGTGCCAGCAGAGACCCGGGACAGCGGAACACTGAAGCTTTCTTT
TRBV7-9	.	TRBD1	TRBJ2-1	CASSFRQGPYNEQFF	TGTGCCAGCAGTTTTCGACAGGGGCCTTACAATGAGCAGTTCTTC
TRBV19	.	TRBD1	TRBJ1-2	CASTWEDRANGYTF	TGTGCCAGTACATGGGAGGACAGGGCTAATGGCTACACCTTC
TRBV20-1	few	.	TRBJ1-2	CSASRDGYTF	TGCAGTGCTAGCAGGGATGGCTACACCTTC
TRBV30	.	TRBD2	TRBJ2-5	CAWSGGGGVETQYF	TGTGCCTGGAGTGGTGGTGGGGGGGTGGAGACCCAGTACTTC